These 28 T cell receptor beta chains originate from one sample sequenced in a study of blood T cell repertoires in COVID-19. Here immunoSEQ multiplex PCR was the method, and the copy in TCRdb shows in-frame clones only, minus some. This table holds about 460,000 clones, 80% to 90% found once. The material sequenced was PBMCs or T cells enriched from blood (not recorded which). Source of these receptors: a woman aged 55 to 70 who had recovered from COVID-19.

The rearrangement joins TRBV5-6 to TRBJ2-7; TRBD2 aligns across 8 bases. The germline V gene has CDR1 SGHDT and CDR2 YYEEEE. The CDR3 extends over 16 amino acids. Trimming removed 0 bases from V and 4 bases from J; junction bases left unmatched: 9. As DNA, the CDR3 is TGTGCCAGCAGCTTGGTGGGGCGGGGGGTCTTATACGAGCAGTACGTC. Its translation is CASSLVGRGVLYEQYV.

The chain uses TRBV19 and TRBJ1-2; D is uncertain. The germline V gene encodes CDR1 LNHDA and CDR2 SQIVND (reference sequence). Between the trimmed V and J ends, which lost 7 bases and 1 base, there was a span of 13 bases. This CDR3 spans 14 amino acids. The CDR3 is CASNKIQLNYGYTF. Here the CDR3 DNA reads TGTGCCAGTAATAAGATACAGCTTAACTATGGCTACACCTTC.

This rearrangement joins TRBV3-1 (or the pseudogene TRBV3-2) to TRBJ1-1; the D is unclear. CDR3 size: 15 residues. V gave up 6 bases and J gave up 1 base, with 15 bases separating them. CDR1 and CDR2 (germline): LGHDT, YNNKEL (reference sequence). The CDR3 region is CASSPAQVRNTEAFF. CDR3 DNA: TGTGCCAGCAGTCCCGCCCAGGTTAGGAACACTGAAGCTTTCTTT.

The CDR3 sequence is CASSPQGPYGYTF. CDR3 nucleotide sequence: TGTGCCAGTAGTCCACAGGGGCCTTATGGCTACACCTTC. This chain uses TRBV19 with TRBJ1-2, with 7 bases matching TRBD1. Looked up from germline, CDR1 is LNHDA and CDR2 is SQIVND (reference sequence). The CDR3 totals 13 residues. Trimming at V came to 5 bases and at J to 5 bases, leaving 5 bases not matched to a gene.

The chain joins TRBV27 to TRBJ1-1; TRBD1 agrees at 8 bases. The trim removed 5 bases at V and 3 bases at J, leaving 5 bases unmatched. CDR3 length equals 14 residues. Germline CDR1 and CDR2: MNHEY and SMNVEV (reference sequence). The CDR3 reads CASSRWDRHTEAFF. The CDR3 nucleotides read TGTGCCAGCAGTAGATGGGACAGGCACACTGAAGCTTTCTTT.

This sequence joins TRBV29-1 and TRBJ2-2; 7 bases map to TRBD2. CDR1 is SQVTM and CDR2 is ANQGSEA in the germline V gene. V shed 7 bases, J shed 5 bases, and the junction held 7 bases outside the gene matches. The CDR3 has 13 amino acids. The CDR3 loop reads CSAIHGGTGELFF. In DNA, the CDR3 is TGCAGCGCTATACACGGGGGGACCGGGGAGCTGTTTTTT.

This clone is a singleton in its sample. The genes are TRBV6-1 and TRBJ1-6; TRBD1 agrees at 7 bases. CDR1 is MNHNS and CDR2 is SASEGT in the germline V gene. The CDR3 is made up of 18 amino acids. V dropped 2 bases and J dropped 7; count of bases not matched to a gene: 14. In nucleotides, the CDR3 is TGTGCCAGCAGTGAATATGGACAGGCCTTAAAGGAGAATTCACCCCTCCACTTT. It encodes CASSEYGQALKENSPLHF.

This chain joins TRBV27 and TRBJ1-6, with TRBD1 as a possible D gene (5 bases). Deletions cut 0 bases from V and 7 bases from J, with 10 bases between. The CDR3 totals 15 residues. CDR1 is MNHEY and CDR2 is SMNVEV in the germline V gene (reference sequence). The CDR3, as DNA: TGTGCCAGCAGTTTATCAGCCGGGGGGAATTCACCCCTCCACTTT. As protein: CASSLSAGGNSPLHF.

This sequence joins TRBV30 and TRBJ1-6; D remains unclear. Germline V CDR1 and CDR2: GTSNPN, SVGIG (reference sequence). The length of the CDR3 is 18 residues. Trimming removed 1 base at V and 8 bases at J, with 24 bases between. As DNA, the CDR3 is TGTGCCTGGAGTGCCTTCCGGAATGGGCGTGGGTTTCATTCACCCCTCCACTTT. Its protein is CAWSAFRNGRGFHSPLHF.

V and J are TRBV2 and TRBJ2-2; 9 bases are a match to TRBD1. Germline CDR1 is SNHLY and CDR2 is FYNNEI. The CDR3 sequence is 15 residues long. V trimming: 5 bases; J trimming: 7 bases; junction bases outside the gene matches: 8. The CDR3 sequence: CASSTTGGWGGELFF. The DNA of the CDR3 is TGTGCCAGCAGTACTACAGGGGGCTGGGGCGGGGAGCTGTTTTTT. Together with reference TRBV2 and TRBJ2-2, the CDR3 gives the full variable domain: EPEVTQTPSHQVTQMGQEVILRCVPISNHLYFYWYRQILGQKVEFLVSFYNNEISEKSEIFDDQFSVERPDGSNFTLKIRSTKLEDSAMYFCASSTTGGWGGELFFGEGSRLTVL.

In DNA form, the CDR3 reads TGTGCCAGCAGTTACTCCGGACAGGAGGATGGCTACACCTTC. This encodes CASSYSGQEDGYTF. This chain uses TRBV6-5 with TRBJ1-2; 7 bases line up with TRBD1. Germline loops: CDR1 MNHEY, CDR2 SVGAGI. CDR3 length: 14 amino acids. The trim removed 0 bases at V and 6 bases at J, leaving 4 bases unmatched.

The rearrangement uses TRBV9 and TRBJ1-2; 7 nucleotides agree with TRBD1. The germline CDR1 and CDR2 sequences are SGDLS and YYNGEE. The CDR3 is made up of 14 amino acids. Trimming at V came to 4 bases and at J to 6 bases, leaving 9 bases not matched to a gene. The CDR3 coding sequence is TGTGCCAGCAGCACCGGACAGGCGCGGAATGGCTACACCTTC. It translates to CASSTGQARNGYTF.

The chain employs TRBV11-3 and TRBJ1-3, with 8 positions matching TRBD1. The CDR3 consists of 17 residues. CDR1 and CDR2 from the germline V gene are SGHNT and YENEEA. The ends lost 2 bases at V and 1 base at J; junction bases unmatched: 7. CDR3 protein: CASSLRGTGGSGNTIYF. CDR3 bases: TGTGCCAGCAGCTTACGTGGGACAGGTGGTTCTGGAAACACCATATATTTT. Looking up the rest from reference TRBV11-3 and TRBJ1-3 gives the full variable domain: EAGVVQSPRYKIIEKKQPVAFWCNPISGHNTLYWYLQNLGQGPELLIRYENEEAVDDSQLPKDRFSAERLKGVDSTLKIQPAELGDSAVYLCASSLRGTGGSGNTIYFGEGSWLTVV.

The chain links TRBV5-1 to TRBJ1-1, with D perhaps TRBD1 (5 bases). The CDR3 contains 15 residues. Germline V CDR1 and CDR2: SGHRS, YFSETQ. V lost 0 bases to trimming and J lost 2 bases, with 11 bases between them. In DNA form, the CDR3 reads TGCGCCAGCAGCTTGGACGGGAGGGGCAACACTGAAGCTTTCTTT. Translated, it gives CASSLDGRGNTEAFF.

This rearrangement joins TRBV28 to TRBJ1-5; 11 positions match TRBD1. The CDR3 is made up of 16 amino acids. Germline V gene sequence: CDR1 MDHEN, CDR2 SYDVKM. V gave up 6 bases and J gave up 0 bases; unmatched junction bases: 4. CDR3 in amino acids: CASSWTGGYSNQPQHF. The CDR3 DNA sequence: TGTGCCAGCAGCTGGACAGGGGGCTATAGCAATCAGCCCCAGCATTTT. Filled out from reference TRBV28 and TRBJ1-5, the complete variable domain reads DVKVTQSSRYLVKRTGEKVFLECVQDMDHENMFWYRQDPGLGLRLIYFSYDVKMKEKGDIPEGYSVSREKKERFSLILESASTNQTSMYLCASSWTGGYSNQPQHFGDGTRLSIL.

This rearrangement joins TRBV6-5 to TRBJ2-7; TRBD1 aligns across 7 bases. V lost 6 bases, J lost 6 bases, and 8 bases stayed unmatched. In germline, CDR1 is MNHEY, CDR2 SVGAGI. The CDR3 has 13 amino acids. The CDR3 reads CASRTGTVGEQYF. In DNA form, the CDR3 reads TGTGCCAGCAGGACCGGGACAGTCGGCGAGCAGTACTTC.

The rearrangement uses TRBV7-9 and TRBJ2-5; D is ambiguous. The CDR3 totals 11 residues. V was trimmed by 5 bases and J by 8 bases, leaving 9 bases between them. Per the germline V gene, CDR1 is SEHNR and CDR2 is FQNEAQ (reference sequence). CDR3 coding DNA: TGTGCCAGCAGCCCTTTGAGCACCCAGTACTTC. This translates into CASSPLSTQYF.

This chain joins TRBV5-1 and TRBJ2-1; 15 positions match TRBD2. J was trimmed by 7 bases and V by 3 bases; bases with no gene match: 2. This CDR3 comprises 15 residues. CDR1 is SGHRS and CDR2 is YFSETQ in the germline V gene. For the CDR3, the DNA is TGCGCCAGCAGCTACGGGACTAGCGGGGGGAATGAGCAGTTCTTC. As protein: CASSYGTSGGNEQFF.

This clone came up a few times. The V and J genes are TRBV13 and TRBJ2-7, with 8 positions matching TRBD1. This CDR3 has 16 amino acids. Losses at the gene ends were 2 bases for V and 3 bases for J; bases not matched to a gene: 9. The V gene's germline CDR1 is PRHDT and CDR2 FYEKMQ (reference sequence). CDR3 in DNA: TGTGCCAGCAGCTTATTATCAGGGGGCAAGATCTACGAGCAGTACTTC. It specifies CASSLLSGGKIYEQYF. Filled out from reference TRBV13 and TRBJ2-7, the complete variable domain reads AAGVIQSPRHLIKEKRETATLKCYPIPRHDTVYWYQQGPGQDPQFLISFYEKMQSDKGSIPDRFSAQQFSDYHSELNMSSLELGDSALYFCASSLLSGGKIYEQYFGPGTRLTVT.

This sequence joins TRBV7-9 and TRBJ2-2; D perhaps matches TRBD1 (5 bases). Germline-derived CDR1 and CDR2 are SEHNR and FQNEAQ (reference sequence). V lost 2 bases, J lost 7 bases, and 17 bases lay in between. The CDR3 is made up of 16 amino acids. The CDR3 DNA follows: TGTGCCAGCAGCTTACTTGGCCAGGGAAAGATCGGGGAGCTGTTTTTT. Its protein product is CASSLLGQGKIGELFF.

The chain couples TRBV27 to TRBJ1-2, with 7 bases fitting TRBD1. Germline values: CDR1 MNHEY, CDR2 SMNVEV (reference sequence). V lost 4 bases and J lost 0; bases outside the gene matches: 5. This CDR3 has 15 residues. The CDR3 coding sequence is TGTGCCAGCAGTTACGGCGGGACAGCTAACTATGGCTACACCTTC. This gives the protein CASSYGGTANYGYTF.

The chain recombines TRBV14 with TRBJ1-4, with 8 bases that match TRBD1. V shed 0 bases and J 11 bases; nucleotides not matched to a gene: 11. This CDR3 has 16 residues. Looked up from germline, CDR1 is SGHDN and CDR2 is FVKESK. The CDR3 protein is CASSQDHSRGRGKLFF. DNA for the CDR3: TGTGCCAGCAGCCAAGATCATAGCAGGGGGCGTGGGAAACTGTTTTTT.

The chain employs TRBV28 and TRBJ1-4; 7 bases line up with TRBD1. V dropped 4 bases and J dropped 3; count of bases not matched to a gene: 5. Germline lookup yields CDR1 MDHEN and CDR2 SYDVKM. The CDR3 is 15 amino acids. In nucleotides, the CDR3 is TGTGCCAGCAGTTATGGGGACAGATCTAATGAAAAACTGTTTTTT. It specifies CASSYGDRSNEKLFF.

The genes are TRBV12-5 and TRBJ1-5, with TRBD1 matching over 7 bases. Trimming cost V 6 bases and J 1 base; bases outside gene matches: 3. Germline loops: CDR1 LGHNT, CDR2 FRNRAP. This CDR3 is 14 amino acids long. The CDR3 protein is CASGQDRSNQPQHF. CDR3 nucleotides: TGTGCTAGTGGCCAGGACAGGAGCAATCAGCCCCAGCATTTT.

This chain uses TRBV10-3 with TRBJ2-4, with TRBD2 as a possible D gene (7 bases). Trimming removed 4 bases at V and 9 bases at J, with 19 bases between. The CDR3 has 15 amino acids. Germline CDR1 is ENHRY and CDR2 is SYGVKD. The CDR3 region has the DNA TGTGCCATCAGTGGGGGGGGCGATCGAGTGGGCATTCAGTACTTC. Translating it yields CAISGGGDRVGIQYF.

The gene calls are TRBV5-4 and TRBJ2-1, with 8 bases lining up with TRBD1. V lost 3 bases and J lost 8; bases outside the gene matches: 7. The CDR3 length is 14 residues. Per germline, CDR1 SGHNT and CDR2 YYREEE (reference sequence). CDR3 residues: CASSWPGQGYEQFF. The CDR3 bases are TGTGCCAGCAGCTGGCCAGGACAGGGCTATGAGCAGTTCTTC.

The chain combines TRBV3-1 (or the pseudogene TRBV3-2) with TRBJ2-1; D may be TRBD1 (5 bases). This CDR3 is built from 15 residues. Trimming shortened V by 2 bases and J by 4 bases, and 12 bases separated the two germline ends. Germline values: CDR1 LGHDT, CDR2 YNNKEL (reference sequence). The CDR3 sequence is CASSQSVGVYNEQFF. The CDR3 nucleotides are TGTGCCAGCAGCCAATCGGTAGGGGTGTACAATGAGCAGTTCTTC.

The chain has TRBV7-9 and TRBJ2-2; 10 bases are a match to TRBD2. CDR3 length: 18 amino acids. The V and J ends lost 5 bases and 0 bases, in that order; junction bases with no gene match: 9. Germline V CDR1 and CDR2: SEHNR, FQNEAQ (reference sequence). The CDR3 region has the DNA TGTGCCAGCAGCCTAGGGACTAGCGCTGCCGCGAACACCGGGGAGCTGTTTTTT. This sequence encodes CASSLGTSAAANTGELFF.